The rows below give T cell receptor beta chains drawn from one sample of a study of cytomegalovirus exposure and HLA in healthy donors. Sequencing was performed with immunoSEQ multiplex PCR; in TCRdb, only in-frame clones are kept and a portion is missing. The sample holds some 190,000 clones; around 82% are singletons and the top ten take around 2%. The material sequenced was PBMCs. The source of these receptors is a young man in good health and CMV-seronegative. The CDR3 runs from the conserved cysteine through the conserved F or W. The D gene is left open where the match is weak. Rows may omit the clone size; those that give it use once, few, many or a size class.

d_call: TRBD1; j_call: TRBJ1-1; v_call: TRBV19; clone_size: few; cdr3_aa: CASSDEGQGQPGAFF; cdr3_nt: TGTGCCAGTAGTGACGAGGGACAGGGGCAACCCGGAGCTTTCTTT
d_call: -; j_call: TRBJ2-3; v_call: TRBV28; clone_size: few; cdr3_aa: CASSKLALPQYF; cdr3_nt: TGTGCCAGCAGCAAACTAGCCCTTCCGCAGTATTTT
d_call: TRBD2; j_call: TRBJ2-3; v_call: TRBV5-1; clone_size: -; cdr3_aa: CASSLAGTSGRAVNTQYF; cdr3_nt: TGCGCCAGCAGCTTGGCGGGGACTAGCGGGAGGGCCGTGAATACGCAGTATTTT
d_call: -; j_call: TRBJ2-7; v_call: TRBV28; clone_size: -; cdr3_aa: CASSLKLDLGQLGYEQYF; cdr3_nt: TGTGCCAGCAGTTTGAAGCTCGATCTTGGACAGTTGGGCTACGAGCAGTACTTC
d_call: -; j_call: TRBJ2-5; v_call: TRBV7-9; clone_size: -; cdr3_aa: CASSLARDYRTETQYF; cdr3_nt: TGTGCCAGCAGCTTAGCGCGCGACTACCGCACCGAGACCCAGTACTTC
d_call: -; j_call: TRBJ1-1; v_call: TRBV7-2; clone_size: -; cdr3_aa: CASSSGGGGHTEAFF; cdr3_nt: TGTGCCAGCAGCTCGGGTGGGGGGGGGCACACTGAAGCTTTCTTT
d_call: TRBD1; j_call: TRBJ1-2; v_call: TRBV6-6; clone_size: -; cdr3_aa: CASSYTLGQGYGYTF; cdr3_nt: TGTGCCAGCAGTTACACACTTGGACAGGGGTACGGCTACACCTTC
d_call: -; j_call: TRBJ1-6; v_call: TRBV6-1; clone_size: -; cdr3_aa: CASSLNSPLHF; cdr3_nt: TGTGCCAGCAGTTTAAATTCACCCCTCCACTTT
d_call: -; j_call: TRBJ2-1; v_call: TRBV2; clone_size: -; cdr3_aa: CASTRDRVNNEQFF; cdr3_nt: TGTGCCAGCACACGGGATAGGGTGAACAATGAGCAGTTCTTC
d_call: TRBD1; j_call: TRBJ1-2; v_call: TRBV10-3; clone_size: -; cdr3_aa: CAISSGGDGYTF; cdr3_nt: TGTGCCATCAGTTCAGGGGGCGACGGCTACACCTTC
d_call: -; j_call: TRBJ2-1; v_call: TRBV10-1; clone_size: -; cdr3_aa: CASSESGAIYNEQFF; cdr3_nt: TGCGCCAGCAGTGAGTCAGGGGCTATCTACAATGAGCAGTTCTTC
d_call: TRBD2; j_call: TRBJ2-2; v_call: TRBV28; clone_size: -; cdr3_aa: CASRVAGGLGYTGELFF; cdr3_nt: TGTGCCAGCAGGGTAGCGGGAGGGCTCGGCTACACCGGGGAGCTGTTTTTT
d_call: -; j_call: TRBJ2-3; v_call: TRBV12-2; clone_size: -; cdr3_aa: CASRLDSPYTDTQYF; cdr3_nt: TGTGCAAGTCGCTTAGACAGCCCTTACACAGATACGCAGTATTTT
d_call: -; j_call: TRBJ1-2; v_call: TRBV6-5; clone_size: -; cdr3_aa: CASTTPPYGYTF; cdr3_nt: TGTGCCAGCACCACACCGCCCTATGGCTACACCTTC
d_call: -; j_call: TRBJ1-3; v_call: TRBV19; clone_size: -; cdr3_aa: CAGGHISGNTIYF; cdr3_nt: TGTGCCGGCGGACATATCTCTGGAAACACCATATATTTT
d_call: TRBD2; j_call: TRBJ2-5; v_call: TRBV27; clone_size: -; cdr3_aa: CASSHPLAGVETQYF; cdr3_nt: TGTGCCAGCAGTCACCCACTAGCGGGAGTGGAGACCCAGTACTTC
d_call: TRBD2; j_call: TRBJ2-5; v_call: TRBV6-1; clone_size: -; cdr3_aa: CASSDERGIEETQYF; cdr3_nt: TGTGCCAGCAGTGATGAGCGGGGGATTGAAGAGACCCAGTACTTC
d_call: TRBD2; j_call: TRBJ2-5; v_call: TRBV2; clone_size: -; cdr3_aa: CASTQGLAGLETQYF; cdr3_nt: TGTGCCAGCACCCAGGGGCTAGCGGGGTTAGAGACCCAGTACTTC
d_call: -; j_call: TRBJ1-2; v_call: TRBV6-5; clone_size: -; cdr3_aa: CASSYSPGSGYTF; cdr3_nt: TGTGCCAGCAGTTACTCTCCGGGGAGCGGCTACACCTTC
d_call: TRBD1; j_call: TRBJ1-3; v_call: TRBV6-5; clone_size: -; cdr3_aa: CASSSTGTGNTIYF; cdr3_nt: TGTGCCAGCAGTTCGACAGGGACCGGAAACACCATATATTTT
d_call: TRBD1; j_call: TRBJ1-2; v_call: TRBV5-1; clone_size: -; cdr3_aa: CASRQGQQYGYTF; cdr3_nt: TGCGCCAGCAGGCAGGGACAGCAATATGGCTACACCTTC
d_call: -; j_call: TRBJ1-5; v_call: TRBV18; clone_size: -; cdr3_aa: CASSPYGGEQPQHF; cdr3_nt: TGTGCCAGCTCACCATACGGTGGGGAGCAGCCCCAGCATTTT
d_call: -; j_call: TRBJ2-1; v_call: TRBV27; clone_size: -; cdr3_aa: CATTSDSGGPGQFF; cdr3_nt: TGTGCCACCACTTCTGACTCCGGGGGGCCCGGGCAGTTCTTC
d_call: -; j_call: TRBJ1-4; v_call: TRBV6-5; clone_size: -; cdr3_aa: CASRPLATNEKLFF; cdr3_nt: TGTGCCAGCAGGCCACTTGCAACTAATGAAAAACTGTTTTTT
d_call: TRBD2; j_call: TRBJ2-5; v_call: TRBV2; clone_size: -; cdr3_aa: CASRAARLAGRTETQYF; cdr3_nt: TGTGCCAGCCGAGCGGCCCGATTAGCGGGGAGGACGGAGACCCAGTACTTC
d_call: -; j_call: TRBJ2-7; v_call: TRBV14; clone_size: -; cdr3_aa: CASSQGQSRVYEQYF; cdr3_nt: TGTGCCAGCAGCCAGGGCCAGTCGAGGGTCTACGAGCAGTACTTC
d_call: TRBD2; j_call: TRBJ2-2; v_call: TRBV7-2; clone_size: -; cdr3_aa: CASSPRQIGLAGATGELFF; cdr3_nt: TGTGCCAGCAGCCCCAGACAGATTGGACTAGCGGGAGCCACCGGGGAGCTGTTTTTT
d_call: TRBD1; j_call: TRBJ1-5; v_call: TRBV19; clone_size: -; cdr3_aa: CASSRDRGRGSNQPQHF; cdr3_nt: TGTGCCAGTAGTAGAGACAGGGGGCGCGGGAGCAATCAGCCCCAGCATTTT
d_call: -; j_call: TRBJ1-2; v_call: TRBV28; clone_size: -; cdr3_aa: CASSLTATGTFGYGYTF; cdr3_nt: TGTGCCAGCAGTTTGACCGCGACAGGAACCTTTGGCTATGGCTACACCTTC
d_call: TRBD2; j_call: TRBJ2-1; v_call: TRBV9; clone_size: -; cdr3_aa: CASSVEGLAGAYNEQFF; cdr3_nt: TGTGCCAGCAGCGTAGAGGGACTAGCGGGGGCATACAATGAGCAGTTCTTC
d_call: -; j_call: TRBJ2-7; v_call: TRBV21-1; clone_size: once; cdr3_aa: CASSRSGLVYEQYF; cdr3_nt: TGTGCCAGCAGCAGATCGGGTCTGGTATACGAGCAGTACTTC
d_call: -; j_call: TRBJ1-2; v_call: TRBV7-9; clone_size: -; cdr3_aa: CASSFIRGDGYTF; cdr3_nt: TGTGCCAGCAGCTTTATCAGGGGAGACGGCTACACCTTC